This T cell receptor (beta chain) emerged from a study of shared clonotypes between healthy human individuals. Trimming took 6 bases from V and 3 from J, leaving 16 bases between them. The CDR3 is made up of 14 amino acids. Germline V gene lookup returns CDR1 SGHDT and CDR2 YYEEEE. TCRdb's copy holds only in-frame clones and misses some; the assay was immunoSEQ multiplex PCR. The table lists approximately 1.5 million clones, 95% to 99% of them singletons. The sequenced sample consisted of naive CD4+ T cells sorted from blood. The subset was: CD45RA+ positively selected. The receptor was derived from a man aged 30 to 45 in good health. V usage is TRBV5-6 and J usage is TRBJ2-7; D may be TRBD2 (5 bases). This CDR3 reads CASTYVRGNYEQYF. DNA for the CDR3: TGTGCCAGCACCTACGTCCGGGGAAACTACGAGCAGTACTTC.